Listed below are T cell receptor beta chains from one sample, sequenced in a study of blood T cell repertoires in COVID-19. Libraries were prepared by immunoSEQ multiplex PCR; TCRdb keeps only in-frame clonotypes and omits some of them. The data show 300,000 or so clones, with about 85% seen just once and approximately 5% held by the top ten. The sample comprised PBMCs or T cells enriched from blood (not recorded which). The receptors shown here come from a woman under 40 who had recovered from COVID-19. CDR3s include the opening cysteine and the closing phenylalanine or tryptophan. D genes are given only for firm matches. Only some rows state a clone size, as once, few, many or a class for expanded clones.

v_gene	d_gene	j_gene	abundance	CDR3aa	CDR3nt
TRBV4-1	NA	TRBJ1-1	NA	CASSQVGRLPGAFF	TGCGCCAGCAGCCAAGTAGGGCGTCTCCCAGGGGCTTTCTTT
TRBV7-9	NA	TRBJ2-1	NA	CASSSTDNEQFF	TGTGCCAGCAGCTCGACAGACAATGAGCAGTTCTTC
TRBV6-4	TRBD2	TRBJ2-7	NA	CASSTTSGSYEQYF	TGTGCCAGCAGTACGACTAGCGGGTCCTACGAGCAGTACTTC
TRBV30	NA	TRBJ1-3	once	CAWSDEGWEDGARNFGNTIYF	TGTGCCTGGAGCGACGAGGGGTGGGAGGACGGGGCCCGAAACTTCGGAAACACCATATATTTT
TRBV6-1	NA	TRBJ1-4	few	CASSEAGGTNEKLFF	TGTGCCAGCAGTGAAGCCGGGGGGACGAATGAAAAACTGTTTTTT
TRBV4-2	TRBD1	TRBJ1-5	NA	CASSQDDRDYSNQPQHF	TGTGCCAGCAGCCAAGATGACAGGGATTATAGCAATCAGCCCCAGCATTTT
TRBV9	NA	TRBJ2-7	NA	CASSIRSLRGYEQYF	TGTGCCAGCAGCATACGCAGCCTCCGCGGGTACGAGCAGTACTTC
TRBV3-1/TRBV3-2	NA	TRBJ1-3	NA	CASTRVDSGNTIYF	TGTGCCAGCACCCGGGTCGACTCTGGAAACACCATATATTTT
TRBV4-2	NA	TRBJ1-2	NA	CASSRPEQGSGGYTF	TGTGCCAGCAGCCGCCCCGAACAGGGATCGGGCGGCTACACCTTC
TRBV12-3/TRBV12-4	NA	TRBJ1-1	NA	CASSFRNTEAFF	TGTGCCAGCAGTTTTCGTAACACTGAAGCTTTCTTT
TRBV30	NA	TRBJ2-2	once	CASTGQNTGELFF	TGTGCCTCGACGGGACAGAACACCGGGGAGCTGTTTTTT
TRBV19	TRBD1	TRBJ2-3	NA	CASSLQGVADTQYF	TGTGCCAGTAGTTTACAGGGGGTTGCAGATACGCAGTATTTT
TRBV5-1	NA	TRBJ2-7	few	CASSINRDLEQYF	TGCGCCAGCAGCATTAACAGGGATTTGGAGCAGTACTTC
TRBV30	NA	TRBJ1-1	NA	CAWSSRTARGEAFF	TGTGCCTGGAGCTCTAGGACCGCTAGGGGTGAAGCTTTCTTT
TRBV24-1	TRBD1	TRBJ1-1	NA	CATSDRTGPFNTEAFF	TGTGCCACCAGTGACCGGACAGGGCCGTTTAACACTGAAGCTTTCTTT
TRBV10-3	NA	TRBJ1-3	NA	CAIQGTGNTIYF	TGTGCCATCCAGGGTACTGGAAACACCATATATTTT
TRBV30	NA	TRBJ2-2	few	CAWSGGPNTGELFF	TGTGCCTGGAGTGGAGGCCCGAACACCGGGGAGCTGTTTTTT
TRBV27	TRBD1	TRBJ1-2	NA	CASSILGQGMRAYGYTF	TGTGCCAGCAGTATCCTTGGACAGGGGATGCGGGCCTATGGCTACACCTTC
TRBV6-5	TRBD1	TRBJ1-3	once	CASMTGSGNTIYF	TGTGCCAGCATGACAGGGTCCGGAAACACCATATATTTT
TRBV5-4	TRBD1	TRBJ2-1	NA	CASSLGTGLSGNEQFF	TGTGCCAGCAGCTTGGGGACAGGGCTCTCGGGGAATGAGCAGTTCTTC
TRBV10-3	TRBD1	TRBJ1-2	NA	CAISGTGLGGYTF	TGTGCCATCAGCGGGACAGGGCTCGGGGGCTACACCTTC
TRBV4-2	TRBD1	TRBJ2-6	NA	CASSLFGDRGSSGANVLTF	TGTGCCAGCAGCCTTTTCGGGGACAGGGGAAGCTCTGGGGCCAACGTCCTGACTTTC
TRBV7-9	TRBD1	TRBJ1-1	NA	CASSSNHDHCRGKTEAFF	TGTGCCAGCAGCTCCAACCATGACCACTGCAGGGGGAAGACTGAAGCTTTCTTT
TRBV19	TRBD1	TRBJ1-2	NA	CASSIPADRAVGYTF	TGTGCCAGTAGTATTCCCGCGGACAGGGCGGTTGGCTACACCTTC
TRBV5-4	TRBD1	TRBJ1-1	NA	CASSYPGTGKSEAFF	TGTGCCAGCAGCTATCCCGGGACAGGGAAGTCTGAAGCTTTCTTT
TRBV4-3	NA	TRBJ1-1	NA	CASSQTARTEAFF	TGCGCCAGCAGCCAAACTGCTAGAACTGAAGCTTTCTTT
TRBV9	TRBD1	TRBJ2-7	NA	CASSVGGTGSLYEQYF	TGTGCCAGCAGCGTAGGCGGGACAGGATCTCTCTACGAGCAGTACTTC
TRBV12-5	NA	TRBJ1-2	NA	CASGFPPGGYTF	TGTGCTAGTGGTTTCCCCCCCGGGGGCTACACCTTC
TRBV30	NA	TRBJ1-3	NA	CAILRAGRSGNTIYF	TGTGCCATCTTAAGGGCGGGGCGTTCTGGAAACACCATATATTTT
TRBV6-2/TRBV6-3	NA	TRBJ1-1	NA	CASSYGQGAFF	TGTGCCAGCAGTTACGGGCAAGGAGCTTTCTTT
TRBV30	NA	TRBJ1-3	NA	CAWIFGNTIYF	TGTGCCTGGATATTTGGAAACACCATATATTTT
TRBV19	TRBD1	TRBJ1-5	NA	CASSLTGSSNQPQHF	TGTGCCAGTAGTTTGACAGGGAGTAGCAATCAGCCCCAGCATTTT
TRBV6-5	NA	TRBJ2-7	NA	CASRALGGGEQYF	TGTGCCAGCAGAGCACTTGGGGGCGGCGAGCAGTACTTC
TRBV5-1	NA	TRBJ2-7	NA	CASSQPLGEVTYEQYF	TGCGCCAGCAGCCAACCCCTGGGGGAGGTAACCTACGAGCAGTACTTC
TRBV7-9	NA	TRBJ2-3	NA	CASSLSPGEFISTDTQYF	TGTGCCAGCAGCTTAAGCCCCGGAGAGTTTATCAGCACAGATACGCAGTATTTT
TRBV2	NA	TRBJ2-1	many	CASSPPGSRVHEQFF	TGTGCCAGCAGCCCGCCGGGTAGCAGGGTCCATGAGCAGTTCTTC
TRBV12-3/TRBV12-4	TRBD1	TRBJ1-1	NA	CASSLRTGTEAFF	TGTGCCAGCAGTTTACGGACAGGGACTGAAGCTTTCTTT
TRBV4-2	NA	TRBJ1-1	NA	CASSPLGSPNTEAFF	TGTGCCAGCAGCCCTTTGGGCAGCCCGAACACTGAAGCTTTCTTT
TRBV5-1	NA	TRBJ2-1	NA	CASSLGQHNEQFF	TGCGCCAGCAGCTTGGGACAGCACAATGAGCAGTTCTTC
TRBV10-3	NA	TRBJ1-1	NA	CAISEGQRNTEAFF	TGTGCCATCAGTGAGGGGCAGAGGAACACTGAAGCTTTCTTT
TRBV27	TRBD1	TRBJ1-2	NA	CASSRGRGQGNGYTF	TGTGCCAGCAGTCGGGGAAGGGGACAGGGTAATGGCTACACCTTC
TRBV5-4	TRBD2	TRBJ2-3	once	CASSEGLAGGQDTQYF	TGTGCCAGCAGCGAGGGACTAGCGGGGGGGCAAGATACGCAGTATTTT
TRBV18	TRBD1	TRBJ1-1	NA	CASSPVLGTGKNTEAFF	TGTGCCAGCTCACCAGTATTGGGGACAGGGAAGAACACTGAAGCTTTCTTT
TRBV6-5	TRBD1	TRBJ1-2	NA	CASSPDRGYGYTF	TGTGCCAGCAGTCCGGACAGGGGTTATGGCTACACCTTC
TRBV6-5	TRBD1	TRBJ1-1	many	CASSYRQGGEAFF	TGTGCCAGCAGTTACAGACAGGGTGGTGAAGCTTTCTTT
TRBV12-5	NA	TRBJ2-5	NA	CASGLGLAKETQYF	TGTGCTAGTGGTTTAGGGCTAGCGAAAGAGACCCAGTACTTC
TRBV19	TRBD1	TRBJ1-3	NA	CASSPTGAGNTIYF	TGTGCCAGTAGTCCGACAGGGGCAGGAAACACCATATATTTT
TRBV7-2	TRBD2	TRBJ2-7	once	CASSFAGDYEQYF	TGTGCCAGCAGCTTCGCGGGGGACTACGAGCAGTACTTC
TRBV27	NA	TRBJ1-5	NA	CASSPRTGVNQPQHF	TGTGCCAGCAGTCCCCGGACTGGGGTCAATCAGCCCCAGCATTTT
TRBV5-1	TRBD2	TRBJ2-3	NA	CASSLQRGGTDTQYF	TGCGCCAGCAGCTTGCAGCGGGGGGGCACAGATACGCAGTATTTT
TRBV5-1	NA	TRBJ2-7	NA	CASSPGVGKSSYEQYF	TGCGCCAGCAGCCCAGGGGTGGGGAAGAGCTCCTACGAGCAGTACTTC
TRBV7-3	TRBD1	TRBJ2-1	few	CASSPQGQEQFF	TGTGCCAGCAGCCCACAGGGGCAGGAGCAGTTCTTC
TRBV7-9	TRBD1	TRBJ1-2	NA	CASSLYGTGVYGYTF	TGTGCCAGCAGCTTATATGGGACAGGGGTCTATGGCTACACCTTC
TRBV7-2	NA	TRBJ1-6	NA	CASSRRGWPYNSPLHF	TGTGCCAGCAGCCGTCGGGGATGGCCCTATAATTCACCCCTCCACTTT
TRBV18	NA	TRBJ2-2	NA	CASSPTGTGELFF	TGTGCCAGCTCACCTACAGGGACCGGGGAGCTGTTTTTT
TRBV2	NA	TRBJ1-4	once	CASSEAGRGRRGLNEKLFF	TGTGCCAGCAGTGAAGCGGGGCGGGGAAGAAGGGGACTCAATGAAAAACTGTTTTTT
TRBV30	NA	TRBJ2-1	NA	CAWSVAPDEQFF	TGTGCCTGGAGTGTAGCCCCCGATGAGCAGTTCTTC
TRBV7-9	NA	TRBJ1-1	NA	CASRSATERNTEAFF	TGTGCCAGCAGGAGCGCGACCGAGAGGAACACTGAAGCTTTCTTT
TRBV9	NA	TRBJ1-2	few	CASSEGVGGGIGYTF	TGTGCCAGCAGCGAGGGAGTGGGGGGAGGAATTGGCTACACCTTC
TRBV19	NA	TRBJ1-1	NA	CASSTRPRIGPGTEAFF	TGTGCCAGTAGTACCCGTCCGAGGATAGGTCCGGGCACTGAAGCTTTCTTT